This TCR beta chain was found in a study of CD8 T cells in Susac syndrome. RNA was extracted with the RNeasy kit, and a quantity of about 0.45 to 1 ug was reverse transcribed using random hexamers. A single record per CDR3 protein comes from TCRdb applying MiXCR to the immunoSEQ multiplex PCR reads. The sample includes about 180,000 distinct CDR3 sequences, around 94% seen only once; the top ten take 0.12%. This receptor was identified in a human donor with Susac syndrome. Input material: CD4+ T cells from PBMCs.

CDR3 in amino acids: CSLSPGGAQKGYTF. DNA of the CDR3: TGCAGCCTCTCCCCAGGGGGCGCTCAAAAAGGCTACACCTTC. V gene TRBV20-1 combines with J gene TRBJ1-2; 8 bases fit TRBD1. CDR3 length equals 14 residues. Germline CDR1 DFQATT, CDR2 SNEGSKA (reference sequence).